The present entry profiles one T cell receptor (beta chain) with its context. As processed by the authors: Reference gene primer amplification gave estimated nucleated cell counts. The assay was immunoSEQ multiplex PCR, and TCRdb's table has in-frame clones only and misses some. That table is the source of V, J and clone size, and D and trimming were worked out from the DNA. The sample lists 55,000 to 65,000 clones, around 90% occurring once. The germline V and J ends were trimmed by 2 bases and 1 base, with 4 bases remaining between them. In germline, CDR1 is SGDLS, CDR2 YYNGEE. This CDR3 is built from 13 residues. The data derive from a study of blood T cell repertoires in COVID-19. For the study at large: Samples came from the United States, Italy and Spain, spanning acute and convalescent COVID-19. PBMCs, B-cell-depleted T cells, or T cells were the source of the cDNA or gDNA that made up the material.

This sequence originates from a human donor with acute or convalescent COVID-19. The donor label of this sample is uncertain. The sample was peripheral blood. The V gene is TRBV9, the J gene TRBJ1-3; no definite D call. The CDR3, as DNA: TGTGCCAGCAGCGTGTCTTCTGGAAACACCATATATTTT. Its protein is CASSVSSGNTIYF. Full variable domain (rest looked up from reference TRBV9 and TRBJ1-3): DSGVTQTPKHLITATGQRVTLRCSPRSGDLSVYWYQQSLDQGLQFLIQYYNGEERAKGNILERFSAQQFPDLHSELNLSSLELGDSALYFCASSVSSGNTIYFGEGSWLTVV.